These 11 T cell receptor beta chains came from one sample sequenced in a study of T-cell reconstitution after alpha-beta-depleted transplantation in children. A library of TCRbeta sequences, prepared with unique molecular identifiers, was generated. TCRdb ran MiXCR on the PCR reads and lists one entry per CDR3 protein. The repertoire includes approximately 490,000 distinct CDR3 sequences, about an eighth of them detected once, and under 7% sits in the top ten. Specimen: PBMCs from the stem cell graft donor, collected from the stem cell graft. All receptors come from a human donor who donated a stem cell graft to a child with combined immunodeficiency.

This clonotype has at least ten counts. The V call is TRBV6-5, the J call TRBJ2-7; possibly TRBD1 or TRBD2 for D (5 bases each). The CDR3 totals 14 residues. Germline CDR1 and CDR2: MNHEY and SVGAGI. The germline V and J ends were trimmed by 4 bases and 0 bases, with 10 bases remaining between them. CDR3 sequence: CASSFEGSSYEQYF. CDR3 DNA sequence: TGTGCCAGCAGTTTTGAGGGGTCCTCCTACGAGCAGTACTTC.

This clonotype turned up a few times. The CDR3 region is CSVEDKGPTYEQYF. The CDR3 DNA reads as TGCAGCGTTGAAGATAAAGGGCCAACCTACGAGCAGTACTTC. The genes are TRBV29-1 and TRBJ2-7; D gene uncertain. This CDR3 comprises 14 residues. The V gene lost 0 bases and the J gene lost 2 bases, with 11 bases spanning the gap. Per germline, CDR1 SQVTM and CDR2 ANQGSEA.

This clonotype was recorded a few times. The chain recombines TRBV7-9 with TRBJ2-2; possibly TRBD1 for D (6 bases). V lost 3 bases and J 4 bases, leaving 12 bases between the germline ends. Germline V lookup: CDR1 SEHNR, CDR2 FQNEAQ (reference sequence). The CDR3 sequence is 15 residues long. This CDR3 is CASSLPGQSTGELFF. The CDR3 bases are TGTGCCAGCAGCTTGCCCGGACAGTCCACCGGGGAGCTGTTTTTT. The variable domain in full, completed from reference TRBV7-9 and TRBJ2-2, reads DTGVSQNPRHKITKRGQNVTFRCDPISEHNRLYWYRQTLGQGPEFLTYFQNEAQLEKSRLLSDRFSAERPKGSFSTLEIQRTEQGDSAMYLCASSLPGQSTGELFFGEGSRLTVL.

The V gene is TRBV28, the J gene TRBJ1-4, with D unclear. Trimming removed 5 bases from V and 8 bases from J, with 15 bases in between. The germline CDR1 and CDR2 sequences are MDHEN and SYDVKM. CDR3 size: 14 residues. CDR3 protein: CASSRPPVGEKLFF. Here the CDR3 DNA reads TGTGCCAGCAGTCGTCCGCCGGTCGGGGAAAAACTGTTTTTT. Complete variable domain (other parts from reference TRBV28 and TRBJ1-4): DVKVTQSSRYLVKRTGEKVFLECVQDMDHENMFWYRQDPGLGLRLIYFSYDVKMKEKGDIPEGYSVSREKKERFSLILESASTNQTSMYLCASSRPPVGEKLFFGSGTQLSVL.

The chain has TRBV12-3 or TRBV12-4 and TRBJ1-4, with 7 bases that match TRBD1. The CDR3 is 17 residues long. Losses at the gene ends were 6 bases for V and 3 bases for J; bases not matched to a gene: 13. The CDR3 coding sequence is TGTGCCAGCAGCGACTCAGACAGGGCCGCAGCTAATGAAAAACTGTTTTTT. Residues: CASSDSDRAAANEKLFF.

V gene TRBV18 combines with J gene TRBJ1-4, with D uncertain. V was trimmed by 6 bases and J by 6 bases, leaving 11 bases between them. Per the germline V gene, CDR1 is KGHSH and CDR2 is LQKENI. The CDR3 covers 13 residues. The CDR3 DNA sequence: TGTGCCAGCTCCCGCGGCGGGGATGAAAAACTGTTTTTT. This encodes CASSRGGDEKLFF.

A few counts support this clonotype. V is TRBV12-3 or TRBV12-4 and J is TRBJ2-5; the D is unclear. Trimming removed 7 bases at V and 0 bases at J, with 9 bases between. CDR3 length equals 13 residues. The CDR3 protein is CASTPTNQETQYF. In DNA form, the CDR3 reads TGTGCCAGCACCCCGACAAACCAAGAGACCCAGTACTTC.

This clonotype was seen more than once but under ten times. The V call is TRBV5-1, the J call TRBJ1-2, with D perhaps TRBD1 (5 bases). The CDR3 has 14 amino acids. Trimming shortened V by 1 base and J by 3 bases, and 10 bases separated the two germline ends. Per the germline V gene, CDR1 is SGHRS and CDR2 is YFSETQ. CDR3: CASSLLGTDYGYTF. CDR3 DNA sequence: TGCGCCAGCAGCTTGCTCGGGACGGACTATGGCTACACCTTC.

This clonotype appeared a few times. The J gene is TRBJ2-7, the V gene TRBV5-8; 11 nucleotides match TRBD2. Germline CDR1 SGHTS, CDR2 YDEGEE. The V and J ends lost 4 bases and 4 bases, in that order; junction bases with no gene match: 4. This CDR3 region has 14 residues. In DNA, the CDR3 is TGTGCCAGCAGCCGGGGACTAGCGGTATACGAGCAGTACTTC. This encodes CASSRGLAVYEQYF.

The rearrangement links TRBV11-3 to TRBJ2-5; TRBD1 agrees at 9 bases. Germline assignment: CDR1 SGHNT and CDR2 YENEEA. The CDR3 consists of 15 residues. Trimming at V came to 5 bases and at J to 5 bases, leaving 9 bases not matched to a gene. The CDR3 DNA sequence: TGTGCCAGCAGCCCTAGGACAGGGGTAGCGGAGACCCAGTACTTC. Translated, it gives CASSPRTGVAETQYF.

The chain uses TRBV2 and TRBJ2-2, with D perhaps assigned TRBD1 or TRBD2 (5 bases each). This CDR3 is 12 amino acids long. Looked up from germline, CDR1 is SNHLY and CDR2 is FYNNEI. Trimming took off 7 bases at V and 3 bases at J, with 6 bases between the two ends. The CDR3 loop is CASMGDTGELFF. The CDR3 region has the DNA TGTGCCAGCATGGGGGACACCGGGGAGCTGTTTTTT.